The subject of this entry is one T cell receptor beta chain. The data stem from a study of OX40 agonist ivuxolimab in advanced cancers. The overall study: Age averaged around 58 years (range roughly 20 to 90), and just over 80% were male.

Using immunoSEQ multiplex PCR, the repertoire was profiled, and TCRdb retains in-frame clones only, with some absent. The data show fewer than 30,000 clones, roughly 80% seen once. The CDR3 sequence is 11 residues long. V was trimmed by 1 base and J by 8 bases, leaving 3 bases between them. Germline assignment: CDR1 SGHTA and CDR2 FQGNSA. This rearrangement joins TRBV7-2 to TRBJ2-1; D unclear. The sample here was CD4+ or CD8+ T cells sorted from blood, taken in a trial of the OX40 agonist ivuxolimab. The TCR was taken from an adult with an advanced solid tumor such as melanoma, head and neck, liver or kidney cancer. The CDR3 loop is CASSLDDEQFF. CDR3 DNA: TGTGCCAGCAGCTTAGACGATGAGCAGTTCTTC. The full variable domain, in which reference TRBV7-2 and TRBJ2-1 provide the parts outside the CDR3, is GAGVSQSPSNKVTEKGKDVELRCDPISGHTALYWYRQSLGQGLEFLIYFQGNSAPDKSGLPSDRFSAERTGGSVSTLTIQRTQQEDSAVYLCASSLDDEQFFGPGTRLTVL.